The clone carrying this T cell receptor (beta chain) was recorded many times. Each CDR3 protein is one row after TCRdb ran MiXCR on the RT-PCR reads. Among 30,000 or so distinct CDR3 sequences listed, around 7% were seen once. The sample is drawn from a study of patients and donors after allogeneic stem cell transplantation. The TCR sequence derives from a human donor who was either an allogeneic HSCT recipient or a stem cell or donor lymphocyte infusion donor (not recorded which). It is not recorded whose cells these are; they may come from a transplant donor. The sequenced sample was blood, either unsorted or a sorted T cell fraction (not recorded which).

This CDR3 reads CASRGHGDTEAFF. DNA for the CDR3: TGTGCCAGCAGAGGTCACGGCGACACTGAAGCTTTCTTT. This chain joins TRBV28 and TRBJ1-1; D call uncertain. The CDR3 is made up of 13 amino acids. Trimming stripped 6 bases from V and 3 bases from J, with 11 bases between. The germline CDR1 and CDR2 sequences are MDHEN and SYDVKM.